A single sample is the source of the 17 T cell receptor beta chains below, sequenced in a study of cytomegalovirus exposure and HLA in healthy donors. PCR amplification relied on 60 Vbeta primers (plus 13 Jbeta primers). Assay used: immunoSEQ multiplex PCR; TCRdb lists only in-frame clones, some missing. The data contain some 200,000 clones, about 79% of them singletons. The sequencing input was PBMCs. These receptors all come from a man younger than 30 in good health and CMV-seronegative.

The rearrangement links TRBV4-3 to TRBJ2-1; 7 positions agree with TRBD2. V lost 0 bases, J lost 8 bases, and 10 bases stayed unmatched. The germline gives CDR1 LGHNA, CDR2 YSLEER. The CDR3 runs 16 residues. CDR3 in DNA: TGCGCCAGCAGCCAAGATAATGGCGGGAGATGGGATGAGCAGTTCTTC. This translates into CASSQDNGGRWDEQFF.

This sequence joins TRBV11-3 and TRBJ1-1; D remains unclear. This CDR3 comprises 13 residues. Germline V gene sequence: CDR1 SGHNT, CDR2 YENEEA. Trimming removed 5 bases at V and 4 bases at J, with 11 bases between. CDR3 loop: CASSPPAGTEAFF. The CDR3 nucleotides read TGTGCCAGCAGCCCCCCCGCGGGCACTGAAGCTTTCTTT.

The chain couples TRBV9 to TRBJ2-7; TRBD2 matches 10 bases. V shed 4 bases and J 2 bases; nucleotides not matched to a gene: 6. CDR3 length: 15 residues. CDR1 is SGDLS, CDR2 YYNGEE, per germline. The CDR3 DNA reads TGTGCCAGCAGCCCCCAAACTAGCGGGACCTACGAGCAGTACTTC. This sequence encodes CASSPQTSGTYEQYF.

The V and J genes are TRBV18 and TRBJ2-2; 8 bases fit TRBD2. This CDR3 has 16 residues. CDR1 and CDR2 (germline): KGHSH, LQKENI. Trimming took 0 bases from V and 3 from J; bases not matched to a gene: 3. The CDR3 loop reads CASSPPSGKHTGELFF. The CDR3 DNA follows: TGTGCCAGCTCACCACCTAGCGGGAAGCACACCGGGGAGCTGTTTTTT.

This clone was observed a few times. The chain combines TRBV9 with TRBJ2-1; TRBD2 matches at 7 bases. Unmatched junction bases numbered 4, after V lost 2 bases and J lost 8 bases. Germline V gives CDR1 SGDLS, CDR2 YYNGEE. The CDR3 has 13 residues. In nucleotides, the CDR3 is TGTGCCAGCAGCGTTGGGACTATCGATGAGCAGTTCTTC. It encodes CASSVGTIDEQFF.

There are a few counts of this clone. The chain combines TRBV28 with TRBJ2-7; D gene unclear. Trimming removed 5 bases at V and 1 base at J, with 9 bases between. Germline CDR1 MDHEN, CDR2 SYDVKM. The CDR3 extends over 13 amino acids. The CDR3 loop is CASSVSASYEQYF. The DNA of the CDR3 is TGTGCCAGCAGTGTCAGTGCTTCCTACGAGCAGTACTTC.

The CDR3 bases are TGTGCCAGCAGTTTACCCCCGGGACAGAATCAGCCCCAGCATTTT. This encodes CASSLPPGQNQPQHF. The rearrangement uses TRBV28 and TRBJ1-5, with 7 bases lining up with TRBD1. V was pared by 2 bases and J by 4 bases, with 5 bases of the junction left unmatched. This CDR3 contains 15 residues. Germline V CDR1 and CDR2: MDHEN, SYDVKM.

The J gene is TRBJ1-1, the V gene TRBV11-2; 7 nucleotides align to TRBD1. V lost 6 bases to trimming and J lost 0 bases; unmatched junction nucleotides: 4. The CDR3 is 14 residues long. CDR1 and CDR2 from the germline V gene are SGHAT and FQNNGV. The CDR3 is CASRLGQMNTEAFF. The CDR3, as DNA: TGTGCCAGCAGACTGGGACAGATGAACACTGAAGCTTTCTTT. The full variable domain, rest sourced from reference TRBV11-2 and TRBJ1-1, is EAGVAQSPRYKIIEKRQSVAFWCNPISGHATLYWYQQILGQGPKLLIQFQNNGVVDDSQLPKDRFSAERLKGVDSTLKIQPAKLEDSAVYLCASRLGQMNTEAFFGQGTRLTVV.

This clone appeared a single time. This chain connects TRBV5-8 to TRBJ1-1, with 8 bases aligning to TRBD1. Germline V gives CDR1 SGHTS, CDR2 YDEGEE. The CDR3 extends over 14 amino acids. V dropped 5 bases and J dropped 4; count of bases not matched to a gene: 7. The CDR3 protein is CASSPDRVATEAFF. The DNA of the CDR3 is TGTGCCAGCAGTCCGGACAGGGTGGCCACTGAAGCTTTCTTT.

There are a few counts of this clone. V gene TRBV9 combines with J gene TRBJ2-1, with unresolved D. CDR3 length: 12 residues. Trimming removed 3 bases from V and 10 bases from J, with 11 bases in between. CDR1 SGDLS and CDR2 YYNGEE come from the germline V gene. In nucleotides, the CDR3 is TGTGCCAGCAGCGCTCAGACTGGGGAGCAGTTCTTC. Protein sequence: CASSAQTGEQFF.

Concerning this clone itself: At one boundary the junction diverges from the germline segment, which might be a read error. The chain has TRBV7-9 and TRBJ1-4; possible D gene TRBD1, 5 bases. Germline lookup yields CDR1 SEHNR and CDR2 FQNEAQ (reference sequence). The length of the CDR3 is 14 residues. CDR3 region: CASPTGSLSLGVTF. For the CDR3, the DNA is TGTGCCAGCCCTACCGGGAGCCTATCCTTGGGGGTAACTTTT. Using reference TRBV7-9 and TRBJ1-4 for the parts outside the CDR3, the full variable domain is DTGVSQNPRHKITKRGQNVTFRCDPISEHNRLYWYRQTLGQGPEFLTYFQNEAQLEKSRLLSDRFSAERPKGSFSTLEIQRTEQGDSAMYLCASPTGSLSLGVTFGSGTQLSVL.

For the CDR3, the DNA is TGTGCCAGCAGTGAAAATACATTCTATGGCTACACCTTC. This encodes CASSENTFYGYTF. The chain joins TRBV6-1 to TRBJ1-2; D unclear. V lost 2 bases, J lost 4 bases, and 8 bases lay in between. CDR3 length: 13 residues. Germline V gene data show CDR1 as MNHNS and CDR2 as SASEGT.

The rearrangement uses TRBV29-1 and TRBJ2-1, with 9 bases matching TRBD2. CDR3 length: 14 residues. The germline gives CDR1 SQVTM, CDR2 ANQGSEA. V lost 7 bases, J lost 8 bases, and 12 bases stayed unmatched. For the CDR3, the DNA is TGCAGCGGAAACGAGGGACTAGCCCCCGATGAGCAGTTCTTC. The encoded protein is CSGNEGLAPDEQFF.

This clone was detected only a few times. The J gene is TRBJ1-2, the V gene TRBV19; TRBD1 matches 8 bases. Trimming cost V 6 bases and J 8 bases; bases outside gene matches: 8. The germline V gene has CDR1 LNHDA and CDR2 SQIVND (reference sequence). This CDR3 is built from 13 residues. The DNA of the CDR3 is TGTGCCAGTAGCCTCCGGACAGGGAACGGCTACACCTTC. This encodes CASSLRTGNGYTF.

The V gene is TRBV11-3, the J gene TRBJ1-5; no clear D gene. Germline V CDR1 and CDR2: SGHNT, YENEEA. Trimming took 3 bases from V and 4 from J, leaving 7 bases between them. The CDR3 is 13 amino acids. CDR3 nucleotides: TGTGCCAGCAGCTTTGGGAGAAATCAGCCCCAGCATTTT. Its translation is CASSFGRNQPQHF.

This sequence joins TRBV11-3 and TRBJ1-6; D gene ambiguous. Between the trimmed V and J ends, which lost 5 bases and 4 bases, there was a span of 15 bases. The CDR3 loop spans 16 amino acids. Germline CDR1 reads SGHNT; CDR2 reads YENEEA. The CDR3: CASSAAAESYNSPLHF. CDR3 in DNA: TGTGCCAGCAGCGCGGCCGCGGAGTCATATAATTCACCCCTCCACTTT.

The CDR3 coding sequence is TGTGCCAGCAGTTACTCGGCGGGTGAGAACACTGAAGCTTTCTTT. Protein product: CASSYSAGENTEAFF. The gene calls are TRBV6-5 and TRBJ1-1, with D unclear. The CDR3 is 15 amino acids. From germline, CDR1 is MNHEY and CDR2 SVGAGI. Deletions cut 0 bases from V and 1 base from J, with 9 bases between.